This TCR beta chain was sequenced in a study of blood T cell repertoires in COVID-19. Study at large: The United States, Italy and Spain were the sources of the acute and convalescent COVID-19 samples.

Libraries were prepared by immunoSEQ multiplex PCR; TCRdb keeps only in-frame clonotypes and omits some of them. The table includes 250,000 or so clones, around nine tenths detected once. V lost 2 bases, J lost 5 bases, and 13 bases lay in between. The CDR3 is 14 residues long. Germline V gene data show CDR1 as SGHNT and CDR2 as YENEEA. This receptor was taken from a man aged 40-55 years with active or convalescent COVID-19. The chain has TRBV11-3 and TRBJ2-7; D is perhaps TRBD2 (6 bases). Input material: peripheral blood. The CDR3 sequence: CASSLPRELHEQYF. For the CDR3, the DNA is TGTGCCAGCAGCTTACCCCGGGAGTTGCACGAGCAGTACTTC.